This passage covers 18 T cell receptor beta chains from one sample sequenced in a study of spatial heterogeneity in lung cancer. Study findings and constraints: It was found that expanded intratumoral alpha and beta TCR counts tracked tumor mutation counts.

A single record per CDR3 protein comes from TCRdb applying MiXCR to the 5' RACE reads. The sample lists several thousand distinct CDR3 sequences; 14% were seen once. Stated time point: sample taken at primary tumor resection. These receptors are not linked to any known antigen. The material sequenced was lung tumor tissue, taken at surgery. Every receptor here comes from a female donor with early-stage non-small cell lung cancer.

By proportion, this clonotype is medium-sized. As an off-target read in a library built for alpha chains, this beta chain has a frequency of little significance. CDR3 DNA sequence: TGTGCCAGCAGCCGCAGGCCAGCAACTAATGAAAAACTGTTTTTT. It yields the protein CASSRRPATNEKLFF. V gene TRBV7-2 combines with J gene TRBJ1-4; the D is unclear. This CDR3 has 15 residues. In germline, CDR1 is SGHTA, CDR2 FQGNSA. With 5 bases removed from V and 0 bases from J, the gap between germline ends came to 10 bases.

Comment on this clonotype: Being off target in a library aimed at alpha chains, this beta chain has a size of little meaning. This chain connects TRBV29-1 to TRBJ1-2, with D unresolved. The CDR3 is made up of 12 amino acids. The ends were cut back, 7 bases at V and 4 bases at J, with 13 bases in the middle. Per germline, CDR1 SQVTM and CDR2 ANQGSEA. The CDR3 protein is CSALSHPYGYTF. The CDR3 DNA is TGCAGCGCCCTATCACACCCCTATGGCTACACCTTC.

In the case of this clonotype: Because this beta chain is a stray read in a library intended to capture alpha chains, its abundance should not be given much weight. The CDR3: CASSRGPYEQYF. CDR3 DNA: TGTGCCAGCAGTAGGGGACCATACGAGCAGTACTTC. This chain joins TRBV6-2 or TRBV6-3 and TRBJ2-7; either TRBD1 or TRBD2 may fit D (5 bases each). The V end was cut by 5 bases, the J end by 4 bases, with 9 bases between. The CDR3 is 12 residues long. Per germline, CDR1 MNHEY and CDR2 SVGEGT.

This clonotype was counted many times. This beta chain is a stray sequence in a library constructed for alpha chains; its clone size is not meaningful. The chain employs TRBV5-5 and TRBJ2-3, with D maybe TRBD1 (5 bases). Germline lookup yields CDR1 SGHKS and CDR2 YYEKEE (reference sequence). This CDR3 region has 13 residues. V lost 5 bases and J lost 3, with 10 bases in between. The CDR3, as DNA: TGTGCCAGCAGGCAGGGATGGACAGATACGCAGTATTTT. Its protein is CASRQGWTDTQYF.

As regards this clonotype: Since the library was made to target alpha chains, this beta chain is a stray read and its abundance is not meaningful. The rearrangement links TRBV12-3 or TRBV12-4 to TRBJ1-1; a weak D match, TRBD1 (6 bases). V lost 5 bases and J lost 6, with 25 bases in between. The CDR3 has 17 residues. CDR3 region: CASSVSGARMDLSEAFF. CDR3 nucleotides: TGTGCCAGCAGTGTCTCGGGGGCGCGGATGGATTTGTCTGAAGCTTTCTTT.

This clonotype was detected many times. This beta chain is off target for a library built for alpha chains, so its abundance means little. The CDR3, as DNA: TGCAGTGCTAGAGGTGGACCTCCCGGTACTGAAGCTTTCTTT. As protein: CSARGGPPGTEAFF. V is TRBV20-1 and J is TRBJ1-1, with D uncertain. The CDR3 loop spans 14 amino acids. The V gene lost 1 base and the J gene lost 5 bases, with 14 bases spanning the gap. The V gene's germline CDR1 is DFQATT and CDR2 SNEGSKA (reference sequence).

This clonotype was counted at least ten times. This beta chain slipped into a library made for alpha chains as a stray read, so its size is not meaningful. The chain is built from TRBV5-4 and TRBJ2-6; D uncertain. The CDR3 has 16 residues. The V and J ends lost 4 bases and 4 bases respectively, with 15 bases between them. Germline values: CDR1 SGHNT, CDR2 YYREEE (reference sequence). CDR3 loop: CASSLRSATGANVLTF. The CDR3 DNA reads TGTGCCAGCAGCCTGAGGAGCGCTACAGGGGCCAACGTCCTGACTTTC.

By proportion, this clonotype is medium-sized. Because the library targeted alpha chains, this beta chain is an off-target read whose size means little. The rearrangement joins TRBV6-6 to TRBJ2-3; D gene ambiguous. Trimming took 0 bases from V and 5 from J, leaving 3 bases between them. The CDR3 has 12 amino acids. CDR1 is MNHNY and CDR2 is SVGAGI in the germline V gene (reference sequence). The CDR3 DNA reads TGTGCCAGCAGTTACTCGATAGATACGCAGTATTTT. Translation gives CASSYSIDTQYF.

This clonotype was counted many times. Since it is a stray read in a library aimed at alpha chains, this beta chain has a size that is not meaningful. This chain joins TRBV14 and TRBJ1-2; D unresolved. The V gene's germline CDR1 is SGHDN and CDR2 FVKESK. V dropped 0 bases and J dropped 4 bases, with 9 bases sitting between them. The CDR3 has 14 amino acids. The CDR3 DNA sequence: TGTGCCAGCAGCCAAGAGAGGAGCTTCTATGGCTACACCTTC. It translates to CASSQERSFYGYTF.

By share, this clonotype ranks as medium-sized. This beta chain was picked up by a library intended for alpha chains and is off target, so its count carries little meaning. V and J are TRBV6-1 and TRBJ2-6; perhaps TRBD1 as D (6 bases). The CDR3 is 17 residues long. V was clipped by 6 bases and J by 1 base, with 16 bases between them. In germline, CDR1 is MNHNS, CDR2 SASEGT. Here the CDR3 reads CASSQQGLSSGANVLTF. CDR3 DNA: TGTGCCAGCAGCCAACAGGGTTTAAGTTCTGGGGCCAACGTCCTGACTTTC.

Note on this clonotype: The library was built for alpha chains, so this beta chain is an off-target read and its size means little. CDR3 nucleotide sequence: TGTGCCAGCCTCGCACCGCTAGGCACTGAAGCTTTCTTT. It specifies CASLAPLGTEAFF. This rearrangement joins TRBV6-5 to TRBJ1-1; D gene uncertain. CDR3 length equals 13 residues. V shed 8 bases and J shed 4 bases, with 14 bases lying between them. Per the germline V gene, CDR1 is MNHEY and CDR2 is SVGAGI.

This clonotype was counted many times. Found in a library prepared for alpha chains, this beta chain is an off-target read, and its abundance has little meaning. This chain connects TRBV12-3 or TRBV12-4 to TRBJ1-2, with D perhaps matching TRBD1 (5 bases). Between the trimmed V and J ends, which lost 6 bases and 8 bases, there was a span of 10 bases. CDR3 size: 11 residues. The CDR3 nucleotides read TGTGCCAGCAGCCGGGGCCTCGGCTACACCTTC. This gives the protein CASSRGLGYTF.

This clonotype was detected many times. Since it is a stray read in a library aimed at alpha chains, this beta chain has a size that is not meaningful. The V and J genes are TRBV29-1 and TRBJ2-2, with D tentatively TRBD1 or TRBD2 (5 bases each). This CDR3 is built from 14 residues. Trimming cost V 7 bases and J 4 bases, with 16 bases left between them. Germline V gene sequence: CDR1 SQVTM, CDR2 ANQGSEA. The CDR3 spells CSARGSWFTGELFF. Written as DNA, the CDR3 is TGCAGCGCGAGGGGCTCGTGGTTCACCGGGGAGCTGTTTTTT.

There are many counts of this clonotype. Being off target in a library aimed at alpha chains, this beta chain has a size of little meaning. The rearrangement uses TRBV5-4 and TRBJ2-1; D call uncertain. The CDR3 covers 12 residues. Looked up from germline, CDR1 is SGHNT and CDR2 is YYREEE (reference sequence). Trimming stripped 5 bases from V and 7 bases from J, with 10 bases between. CDR3 residues: CASSYDGNEQFF. The CDR3 coding sequence is TGTGCCAGCAGTTACGACGGAAATGAGCAGTTCTTC.

In this sample, this clonotype is medium-sized (0.01 to 0.1%). Because the library targeted alpha chains, this beta chain is an off-target read whose size means little. The V and J genes are TRBV4-2 and TRBJ2-3; D is undetermined. Trimming took off 1 base at V and 4 bases at J, with 6 bases between the two ends. This CDR3 has 13 amino acids. Germline loops: CDR1 LGHNA, CDR2 YNFKEQ. CDR3 sequence (DNA): TGTGCCAGCAGCCAAGGCGAATCAGATACGCAGTATTTT. Translated, it gives CASSQGESDTQYF.

This clonotype was counted many times. This beta chain is a stray sequence in a library constructed for alpha chains; its clone size is not meaningful. The chain uses TRBV7-8 and TRBJ2-2, with TRBD1 matching over 9 bases. The CDR3 contains 14 residues. CDR1 is SGHVS and CDR2 is FQNEAQ in the germline V gene. V dropped 5 bases and J dropped 6; count of bases not matched to a gene: 4. CDR3 loop: CASSGTGKAGELFF. The CDR3, as DNA: TGTGCCAGCAGCGGGACAGGGAAGGCCGGGGAGCTGTTTTTT. The full variable domain, completed using reference TRBV7-8 and TRBJ2-2, is GAGVSQSPRYKVAKRGQDVALRCDPISGHVSLFWYQQALGQGPEFLTYFQNEAQLDKSGLPSDRFFAERPEGSVSTLKIQRTQQEDSAVYLCASSGTGKAGELFFGEGSRLTVL.

Sample share makes this clonotype medium-sized. In a library made to pick up alpha chains, this beta chain is a stray read with a size that means little. The V call is TRBV3-1, the J call TRBJ1-2; weak D call: TRBD1 (5 bases). This CDR3 has 15 amino acids. The V end was cut by 2 bases, the J end by 5 bases, with 15 bases between. Germline CDR1 is LGHDT and CDR2 is YNNKEL (reference sequence). CDR3 region: CASSQSHGTLYGYTF. The CDR3 nucleotides read TGTGCCAGCAGCCAAAGCCACGGGACTTTGTATGGCTACACCTTC.

This clonotype appeared many times. This beta chain represents an off-target read in a library built for alpha chains; its size is of limited meaning. The chain is built from TRBV20-1 and TRBJ1-5; D uncertain. CDR3 length: 15 amino acids. Trimming removed 5 bases at V and 1 base at J, with 15 bases between. The V gene's germline CDR1 is DFQATT and CDR2 SNEGSKA (reference sequence). The CDR3 DNA sequence: TGCAGTGCTCCAAGCCACCAGAGGAGCAATCAGCCCCAGCATTTT. It encodes CSAPSHQRSNQPQHF.